This TCR beta chain was sequenced in a study of blood T cell repertoires in COVID-19. Study summary: The origin of the acute and convalescent COVID-19 samples was the United States, Italy and Spain.

This table comes from immunoSEQ multiplex PCR, and its TCRdb copy is limited to in-frame clones, with some not included. Of roughly 500,000 clones listed, 89% were seen once; the top ten hold over 0.7%. Seattle researchers signed up patients amid active infection and tracked them longitudinally. Per the germline V gene, CDR1 is MNHEY and CDR2 is SVGEGT. V lost 2 bases to trimming and J lost 9 bases, with 19 bases between them. This CDR3 has 15 amino acids. Sequencing input: peripheral blood. This TCR was recovered from a man between 18 and 29 years old with COVID-19, enrolled during active disease. V is TRBV6-2 or TRBV6-3 and J is TRBJ1-1; the D is unclear. The CDR3 DNA is TGTGCCAGCAGTTACATCGGCAGGAGGGAGGGAAAAGCTTTCTTT. Translated, it gives CASSYIGRREGKAFF.